This TCR beta chain was documented in a study of T cell repertoires in cytomegalovirus infection. Trimming removed 5 bases from V and 0 bases from J, with 7 bases in between. The CDR3 length is 13 residues. TCRdb itself ran the reads through MiXCR, one entry per CDR3 protein. The top ten clones hold 13% of a sample with more than 400,000 distinct CDR3 sequences, less than 30% of them seen once. The clonotype comes from a human donor in good health (CMV status not recorded). Some clones in this sample may be carry-over from other donors' samples. V gene TRBV12-3 or TRBV12-4 combines with J gene TRBJ1-1; D unclear. The specimen was PBMCs. In nucleotides, the CDR3 is TGTGCCAGCAGTGTACAGATGAACACTGAAGCTTTCTTT. Residues: CASSVQMNTEAFF.